The clone carrying this TCR beta chain is a singleton in its sample. In the original processing: The authors estimated nucleated cell counts from reference gene primer amplification. Method: immunoSEQ multiplex PCR; TCRdb's copy keeps in-frame clones and lacks some. V, J and clone size are taken as reported in that table, and D and trimming were inferred from the DNA itself. The profile covers about 110,000 clones, with 70% to 80% appearing a single time and 0.9% taken by the ten largest. The data were taken from a study of blood T cell repertoires in COVID-19. Study information: COVID-19 samples from acute and convalescent phases originated in the United States, Italy and Spain. Sources were T cells, B-cell-depleted T cells, or PBMCs; the material itself was cDNA or gDNA.

Trimming stripped 11 bases from V and 4 bases from J, with 15 bases between. CDR3 length: 12 residues. The germline gives CDR1 MNHEY, CDR2 SVGAGI. This chain links TRBV6-5 with TRBJ2-7; tentatively, D is TRBD2 (7 bases). The sample comprised peripheral blood. The sequence was obtained from a human donor with acute or convalescent COVID-19. The donor label of this sample is uncertain. The CDR3 DNA sequence: TGTGCCGCAAGGGGGGGGCAATACGAGCAGTACTTC. This codes for CAARGGQYEQYF.